The 10 T cell receptor beta chains in this list originate from one sample, sequenced in a study of a mutant IDH1 vaccine in newly diagnosed glioma. Time point meaning: week 11, during vaccination. A 20-mer mutant IDH1 peptide at 300 ug was injected subcutaneously with topical imiquimod. Their antigens remain unidentified. Generated by immunoSEQ multiplex PCR, the TCRdb table keeps only in-frame clones and is missing some. Seen here are around 65,000 clones, about four fifths observed once, and the top ten hold roughly 5.7%. Sample: PBMCs, taken from a glioma patient whose treatment included an IDH1 peptide vaccine. The receptors were sampled from a man between 45 and 60 years old with glioma.

The chain uses TRBV9 and TRBJ2-2, with D perhaps TRBD2 (5 bases). Looked up from germline, CDR1 is SGDLS and CDR2 is YYNGEE. CDR3 length: 13 amino acids. CDR3 region: CAARASNTGELFF. CDR3 sequence (DNA): TGTGCAGCGCGGGCCTCGAACACCGGGGAGCTGTTTTTT.

In its sample, this clone was seen once. This sequence joins TRBV15 and TRBJ1-4; D gene ambiguous. CDR1 LNHNV and CDR2 YYDKDF come from the germline V gene (reference sequence). The CDR3 sequence is 14 residues long. Trimming cost V 2 bases and J 4 bases, with 8 bases left between them. Here the CDR3 DNA reads TGTGCCACCAGCAGAAGGCGAGATAATGAAAAACTGTTTTTT. This encodes CATSRRRDNEKLFF. Looking up the rest from reference TRBV15 and TRBJ1-4 gives the full variable domain: DAMVIQNPRYQVTQFGKPVTLSCSQTLNHNVMYWYQQKSSQAPKLLFHYYDKDFNNEADTPDNFQSRRPNTSFCFLDIRSPGLGDTAMYLCATSRRRDNEKLFFGSGTQLSVL.

The gene calls are TRBV6-6 and TRBJ2-2; 9 positions agree with TRBD1. Germline assignment: CDR1 MNHNY and CDR2 SVGAGI (reference sequence). V shed 4 bases and J 6 bases; nucleotides not matched to a gene: 6. The CDR3 totals 15 residues. In DNA form, the CDR3 reads TGTGCCAGCAGTTCAACAGGGGGCAACCCCGGGGAGCTGTTTTTT. It yields the protein CASSSTGGNPGELFF.

The J gene is TRBJ1-2, the V gene TRBV6-5, with D possibly being TRBD1 (6 bases). V lost 2 bases to trimming and J lost 8 bases, with 12 bases between them. This CDR3 contains 13 residues. Germline V gene sequence: CDR1 MNHEY, CDR2 SVGAGI. CDR3 sequence reads: CASSYNQGKGYTF. CDR3 sequence (DNA): TGTGCCAGCAGTTACAACCAGGGGAAGGGCTACACCTTC.

This sequence joins TRBV5-1 and TRBJ2-2; no clear D gene. This CDR3 region has 12 residues. Germline V CDR1 and CDR2: SGHRS, YFSETQ. The V and J ends lost 6 bases and 0 bases respectively, with 3 bases between them. CDR3 residues: CASIPNTGELFF. In DNA, the CDR3 is TGCGCCAGCATCCCGAACACCGGGGAGCTGTTTTTT.

V and J are TRBV19 and TRBJ2-7; 11 nucleotides agree with TRBD2. The germline CDR1 and CDR2 sequences are LNHDA and SQIVND (reference sequence). This CDR3 is built from 16 residues. V lost 4 bases and J lost 3; bases outside the gene matches: 8. The CDR3 protein is CASSTSFSGRDYEQYF. DNA of the CDR3: TGTGCCAGTAGTACTAGTTTTAGCGGGAGGGACTACGAGCAGTACTTC.

The rearrangement joins TRBV6-1 to TRBJ2-3; TRBD2 matches 13 bases. This CDR3 region has 19 residues. V was clipped by 2 bases and J by 2 bases; unmatched bases: 10. Germline V CDR1 and CDR2: MNHNS, SASEGT. The DNA for the CDR3 is TGTGCCAGCAGTGAAACTACCGGGACTAGCGGGGAAATCACAGATACGCAGTATTTT. Its translation is CASSETTGTSGEITDTQYF.

The V and J genes are TRBV5-1 and TRBJ2-1, with D possibly TRBD2 on 5 matching bases. V dropped 4 bases and J dropped 5 bases, with 10 bases sitting between them. Germline V gene sequence: CDR1 SGHRS, CDR2 YFSETQ. The CDR3 extends over 13 amino acids. CDR3 sequence: CASSRGLDNEQFF. The CDR3 DNA reads as TGCGCCAGCAGCCGAGGACTCGACAATGAGCAGTTCTTC.

V gene TRBV5-1 combines with J gene TRBJ1-1; D call uncertain. V gave up 0 bases and J gave up 5 bases, with 11 bases separating them. This CDR3 is 14 amino acids long. Germline loops: CDR1 SGHRS, CDR2 YFSETQ. This CDR3 reads CASSLEQRGTEAFF. For the CDR3, the DNA is TGCGCCAGCAGCTTGGAACAGAGAGGGACTGAAGCTTTCTTT.

The chain combines TRBV5-6 with TRBJ2-2; TRBD1 matches at 12 bases. The trim removed 4 bases at V and 7 bases at J, leaving 11 bases unmatched. CDR1 and CDR2 from the germline V gene are SGHDT and YYEEEE. The CDR3 is made up of 17 amino acids. The CDR3 DNA follows: TGTGCCAGCAGCCCCTCGGGACAGGGGGCTCAAGTCGGGGAGCTGTTTTTT. Protein product: CASSPSGQGAQVGELFF.